This T cell receptor (beta chain) was sequenced during a study of blood T cell repertoires in COVID-19. The wider study: Acute and convalescent COVID-19 samples came from the United States, Italy and Spain. T cells, B-cell-depleted T cells, or PBMCs supplied cDNA or gDNA.

Germline V gene lookup returns CDR1 MNHEY and CDR2 SMNVEV (reference sequence). The V end lost 3 bases, the J end lost 1 base, and 10 bases lay between the germline ends. The CDR3 runs 14 residues. As processed by the authors: Reference gene primer amplification gave nucleated cell count estimates. Data came from immunoSEQ multiplex PCR; TCRdb stores just in-frame clones and leaves some out. The V and J calls and clone size are taken from that table; D and trimming were inferred from the DNA. The data contain under 300,000 clones, 65% to 90% of them singletons. V usage is TRBV27 and J usage is TRBJ2-7; D is perhaps TRBD1 (5 bases). Sequencing input: peripheral blood. The sequence derives from a woman older than 75 with active or convalescent COVID-19. The CDR3 protein is CASSLGRVSYEQYF. In nucleotides, the CDR3 is TGTGCCAGCAGTTTGGGGCGAGTTTCCTACGAGCAGTACTTC.